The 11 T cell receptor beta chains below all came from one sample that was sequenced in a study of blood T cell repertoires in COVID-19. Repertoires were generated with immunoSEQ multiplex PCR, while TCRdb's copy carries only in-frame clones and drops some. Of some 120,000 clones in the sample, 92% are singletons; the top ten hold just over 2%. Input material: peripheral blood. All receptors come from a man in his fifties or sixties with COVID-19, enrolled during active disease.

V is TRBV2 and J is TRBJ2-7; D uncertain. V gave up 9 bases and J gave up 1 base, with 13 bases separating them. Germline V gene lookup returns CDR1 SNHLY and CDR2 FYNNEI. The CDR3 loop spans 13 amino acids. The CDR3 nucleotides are TGTGCCAGTAGCCCCCCTGGGTCCTACGAGCAGTACTTC. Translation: CASSPPGSYEQYF.

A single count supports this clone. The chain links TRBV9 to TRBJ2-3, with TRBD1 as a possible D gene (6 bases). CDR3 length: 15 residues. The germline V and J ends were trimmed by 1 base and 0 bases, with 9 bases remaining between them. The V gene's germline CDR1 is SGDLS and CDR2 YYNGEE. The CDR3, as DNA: TGTGCCAGCAGCGTAACCCAGGGGAGCACAGATACGCAGTATTTT. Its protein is CASSVTQGSTDTQYF.

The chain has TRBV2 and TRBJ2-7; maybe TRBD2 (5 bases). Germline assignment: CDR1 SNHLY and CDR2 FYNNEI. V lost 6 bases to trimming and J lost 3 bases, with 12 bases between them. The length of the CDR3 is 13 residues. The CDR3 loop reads CASRASGFYEQYV. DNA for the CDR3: TGTGCCAGCAGGGCCTCGGGGTTCTACGAGCAGTACGTC.

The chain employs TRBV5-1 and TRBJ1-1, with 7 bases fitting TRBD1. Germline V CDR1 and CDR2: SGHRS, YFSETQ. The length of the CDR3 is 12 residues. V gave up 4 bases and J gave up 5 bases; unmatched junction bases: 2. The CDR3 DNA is TGCGCCAGCAGCCCGGACAGGACTGAAGCTTTCTTT. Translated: CASSPDRTEAFF.

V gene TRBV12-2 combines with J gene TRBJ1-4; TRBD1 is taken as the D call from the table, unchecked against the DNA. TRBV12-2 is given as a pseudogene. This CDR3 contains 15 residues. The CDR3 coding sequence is TGTGCAAGTCGCCCCGACAGGAATACTAATGAAAAACTGTTTTTT. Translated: CASRPDRNTNEKLFF.

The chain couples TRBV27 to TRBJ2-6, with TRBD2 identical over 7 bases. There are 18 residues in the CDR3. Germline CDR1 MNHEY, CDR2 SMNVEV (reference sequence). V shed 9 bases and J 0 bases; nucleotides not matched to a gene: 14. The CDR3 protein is CARPSREGPSSGANVLTF. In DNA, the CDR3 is TGTGCCAGGCCCTCTAGGGAGGGGCCGAGCTCTGGGGCCAACGTCCTGACTTTC.

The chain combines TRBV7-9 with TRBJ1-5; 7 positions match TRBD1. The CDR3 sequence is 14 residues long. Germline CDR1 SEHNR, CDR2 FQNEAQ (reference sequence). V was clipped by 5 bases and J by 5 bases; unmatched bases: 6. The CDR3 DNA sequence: TGTGCCAGCAGCGAGAATGGACAGGATCAGCCCCAGCATTTT. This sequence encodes CASSENGQDQPQHF.

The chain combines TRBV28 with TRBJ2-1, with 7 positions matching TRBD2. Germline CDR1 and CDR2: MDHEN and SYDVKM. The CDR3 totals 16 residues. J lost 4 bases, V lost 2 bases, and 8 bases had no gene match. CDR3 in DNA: TGTGCCAGCAGTTTAAGAGGGACTACCCAGTACAATGAGCAGTTCTTC. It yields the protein CASSLRGTTQYNEQFF.

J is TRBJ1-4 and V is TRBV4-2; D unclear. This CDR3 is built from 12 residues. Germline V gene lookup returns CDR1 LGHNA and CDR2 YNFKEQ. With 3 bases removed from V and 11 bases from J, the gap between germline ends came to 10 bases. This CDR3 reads CASSQGRAKLFF. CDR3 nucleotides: TGTGCCAGCAGCCAGGGGAGGGCGAAACTGTTTTTT.

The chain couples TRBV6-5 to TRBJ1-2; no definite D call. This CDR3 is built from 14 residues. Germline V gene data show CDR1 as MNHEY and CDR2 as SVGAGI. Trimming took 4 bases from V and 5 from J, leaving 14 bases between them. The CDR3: CASSLVLSGYGYTF. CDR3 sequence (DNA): TGTGCCAGCAGTTTAGTTTTGTCAGGTTATGGCTACACCTTC.

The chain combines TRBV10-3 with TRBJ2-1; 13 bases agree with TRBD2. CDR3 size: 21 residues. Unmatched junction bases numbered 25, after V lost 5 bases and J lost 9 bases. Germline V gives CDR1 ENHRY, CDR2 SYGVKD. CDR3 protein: CAISPQLTGSGLAGDRGEQFF. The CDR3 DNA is TGTGCCATCAGTCCCCAACTAACAGGGTCTGGACTAGCGGGAGACAGGGGTGAGCAGTTCTTC.